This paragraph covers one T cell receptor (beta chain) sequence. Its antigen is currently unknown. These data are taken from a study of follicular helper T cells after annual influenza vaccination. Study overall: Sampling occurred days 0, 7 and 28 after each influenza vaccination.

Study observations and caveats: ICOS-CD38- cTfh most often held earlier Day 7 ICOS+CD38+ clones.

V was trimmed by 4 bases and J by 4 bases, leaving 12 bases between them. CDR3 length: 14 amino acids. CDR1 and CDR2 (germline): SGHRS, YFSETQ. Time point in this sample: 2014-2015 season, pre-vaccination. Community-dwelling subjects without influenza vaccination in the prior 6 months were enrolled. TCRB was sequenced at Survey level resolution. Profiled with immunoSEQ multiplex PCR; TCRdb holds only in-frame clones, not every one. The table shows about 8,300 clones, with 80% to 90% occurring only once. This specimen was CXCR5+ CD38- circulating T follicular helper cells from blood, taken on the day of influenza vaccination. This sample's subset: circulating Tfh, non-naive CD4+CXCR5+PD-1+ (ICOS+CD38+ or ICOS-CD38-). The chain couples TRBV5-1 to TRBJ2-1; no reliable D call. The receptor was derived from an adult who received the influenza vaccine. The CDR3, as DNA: TGCGCCAGCAGCCTGGACCGGCGGTACAATGAGCAGTTCTTC. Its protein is CASSLDRRYNEQFF.